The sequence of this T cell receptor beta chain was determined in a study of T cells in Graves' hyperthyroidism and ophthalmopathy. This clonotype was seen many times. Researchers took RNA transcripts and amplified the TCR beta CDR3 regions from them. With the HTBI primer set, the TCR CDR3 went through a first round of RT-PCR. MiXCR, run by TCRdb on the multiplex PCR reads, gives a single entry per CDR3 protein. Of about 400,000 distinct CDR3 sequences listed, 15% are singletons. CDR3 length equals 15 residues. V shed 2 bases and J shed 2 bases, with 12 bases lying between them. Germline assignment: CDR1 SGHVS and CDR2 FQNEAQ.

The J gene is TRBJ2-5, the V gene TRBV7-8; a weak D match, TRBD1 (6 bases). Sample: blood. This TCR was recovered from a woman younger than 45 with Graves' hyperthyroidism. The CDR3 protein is CASSLWQGQQETQYF. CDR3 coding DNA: TGTGCCAGCAGCTTATGGCAGGGACAACAAGAGACCCAGTACTTC.